The source of this TCR beta chain is a study of blood T cell repertoires in COVID-19. Across the whole study: COVID-19 samples from acute and convalescent phases originated in the United States, Italy and Spain. T cells, B-cell-depleted T cells, or PBMCs supplied cDNA or gDNA.

In the original processing: Researchers report that nucleated cell counts were estimated from reference gene primer amplification. The protocol was immunoSEQ multiplex PCR, while the TCRdb copy is restricted to in-frame clones and leaves out a portion. For V, J and clone size, that table is used; D and trimming come from the DNA. Here the sample spans 35,000 to 45,000 clones, approximately 88% being singletons. Germline lookup yields CDR1 MNHEY and CDR2 SVGAGI. V lost 6 bases, J lost 7 bases, and 6 bases stayed unmatched. There are 14 residues in the CDR3. V gene TRBV6-5 combines with J gene TRBJ2-2; 9 bases fit TRBD1. The sample was peripheral blood. The receptor was isolated from a human donor in a cohort sampled during active COVID-19. CDR3 DNA sequence: TGTGCCAGCAGGGGGACAGGGTCTCACGGGGAGCTGTTTTTT. Residues: CASRGTGSHGELFF.